These T cell receptor beta chains were read from a single sample in a study of blood T cell repertoires in COVID-19. Using immunoSEQ multiplex PCR, the repertoire was profiled, and TCRdb retains in-frame clones only, with some absent. The data contain some 250,000 clones, approximately 80% of them singletons. The sequencing sample was made of peripheral blood. The source is a man aged 25 to 45 who had recovered from COVID-19. The CDR3 runs from the conserved cysteine through the conserved F or W. A D gene is named only where the DNA matches it firmly. The size of a clone is reported for some rows only, either as once, few or many, or as a class for expanded clones.

abundance | d_gene | j_gene | v_gene | CDR3nt | CDR3aa
. | . | TRBJ2-4 | TRBV5-1 | TGCGCCAGCAGCCCGGGGGCCAAAAACATTCAGTACTTC | CASSPGAKNIQYF
. | . | TRBJ1-2 | TRBV20-1 | TGCAGTGCTAGCTTCCAGAATGGCTACACCTTC | CSASFQNGYTF
. | . | TRBJ1-1 | TRBV6-5 | TGTGCCAGCAGAACAGGGCTGAGAATGAACACTGAAGCTTTCTTT | CASRTGLRMNTEAFF
. | . | TRBJ1-2 | TRBV19 | TGTGCCAGTAGACCTCCAGACCGGGTCTATGGCTACACCTTC | CASRPPDRVYGYTF
. | TRBD2 | TRBJ2-3 | TRBV5-1 | TGCGCCAGCAGCTTTCCTAGCGGGGTTGATACGCAGTATTTT | CASSFPSGVDTQYF
. | . | TRBJ1-4 | TRBV10-2 | TGCGCCAGCAGTGGCGTCAGCGCTAATGAAAAACTGTTTTTT | CASSGVSANEKLFF
. | TRBD1 | TRBJ2-2 | TRBV18 | TGTGCCAGCTCACAGCTGACAGGGACCCCCTCTGGCCCCGGGAACACCGGGGAGCTGTTTTTT | CASSQLTGTPSGPGNTGELFF
. | . | TRBJ1-5 | TRBV19 | TGTGCCAGTAGTATAGCGGGGGATAGCAATCAGCCCCAGCATTTT | CASSIAGDSNQPQHF
. | TRBD2 | TRBJ2-3 | TRBV5-1 | TGCGCCAGCAGCTTGGCGGCGGGGGGGGCAGATACGCAGTATTTT | CASSLAAGGADTQYF
once | . | TRBJ2-3 | TRBV27 | TGTGCCAGCAGTTTATCCCAAGATACGCAGTATTTT | CASSLSQDTQYF
. | TRBD1 | TRBJ1-5 | TRBV19 | TGTGCCAGTAGTAAGACAGGGGATGGTCCCCAGCATTTT | CASSKTGDGPQHF
. | . | TRBJ1-4 | TRBV4-2 | TGTGCCAGCAGCCAAGGGGGGCACGTTGGCGAAAAACTGTTTTTT | CASSQGGHVGEKLFF
. | TRBD1 | TRBJ2-7 | TRBV18 | TGTGCCAGCTCACCAACCACAGGGGGAGGCTACGAGCAGTACTTC | CASSPTTGGGYEQYF
many | TRBD2 | TRBJ2-5 | TRBV6-1 | TGTGCCAGCAGTGAAGAAAGCGGGGGGCCTTGGGCCCAGTACTTC | CASSEESGGPWAQYF
. | . | TRBJ1-2 | TRBV21-1 | TGTGCCAGCAATCCCCACAGGGCAGGGTATAACTATGGCTACACCTTC | CASNPHRAGYNYGYTF
. | TRBD1 | TRBJ1-2 | TRBV2 | TGTGCCAGCAGTCCGGACAGGGTAGATGGCTACACCTTC | CASSPDRVDGYTF
. | . | TRBJ1-2 | TRBV6-1 | TGTGCCAGCAGTGAATTGGGAGAGAACTATGGCTACACCTTC | CASSELGENYGYTF
. | TRBD1 | TRBJ1-1 | TRBV29-1 | TGCAGCGGCCGACAGGGGGGTAGCACTGAAGCTTTCTTT | CSGRQGGSTEAFF
. | . | TRBJ2-5 | TRBV29-1 | TGCAGCGTTGGGGCCACCCGGGGAGAGACCCAGTACTTC | CSVGATRGETQYF
. | TRBD1 | TRBJ1-3 | TRBV3-1/TRBV3-2 | TGTGCCAGCAGCCAAGGGACAGGCCTCGCAGGAAACACCATATATTTT | CASSQGTGLAGNTIYF
few | TRBD2 | TRBJ2-5 | TRBV7-8 | TGTGCCAGCAGCTTAGGGAGGGCGGGACTAGCGCCCGCCTTGGCCCAGTACTTC | CASSLGRAGLAPALAQYF
few | TRBD1 | TRBJ1-6 | TRBV2 | TGTGCCAGCAGTGAAAGGACAGGGCAAAGTTCACCCCTCCACTTT | CASSERTGQSSPLHF
. | . | TRBJ2-5 | TRBV5-1 | TGCGCCAGCAGCTCTGGAGGGGTCCAAGAGACCCAGTACTTC | CASSSGGVQETQYF
. | . | TRBJ2-5 | TRBV5-4 | TGTGCCAGCAGCTTACTACAAGAGACCCAGTACTTC | CASSLLQETQYF
. | TRBD1 | TRBJ1-6 | TRBV18 | TGTGCCAGCTCCCCATTAGACAGGGGCGCTCAACGGGGAAATTCACCCCTCCACTTT | CASSPLDRGAQRGNSPLHF
. | . | TRBJ1-1 | TRBV10-3 | TGTGCCATCAGTACAGGAAACACTGAAGCTTTCTTT | CAISTGNTEAFF
. | . | TRBJ2-2 | TRBV12-3/TRBV12-4 | TGTGCCAGCAGTTTGGAGACCGGGGAGCTGTTTTTT | CASSLETGELFF
. | TRBD1 | TRBJ1-4 | TRBV9 | TGTGCCAGCAGCCCTCGGGGGGGACAGGGGAATGAAAAACTGTTTTTT | CASSPRGGQGNEKLFF
. | . | TRBJ1-2 | TRBV5-1 | TGCGCCAGCAGCTCGCAGGGGAGTGGCTATGGCTACACCTTC | CASSSQGSGYGYTF
. | . | TRBJ1-2 | TRBV7-2 | TGTGCCAGCAGCCGAGACTTTAACTATGGCTACACCTTC | CASSRDFNYGYTF
. | . | TRBJ2-3 | TRBV5-6 | TGTGCCAGCAGCTTTAGACTGCCCACAGATACGCAGTATTTT | CASSFRLPTDTQYF
. | . | TRBJ2-1 | TRBV2 | TGTGCCAGCAGTGAAAGAGGGTTGGGGAATGAGCAGTTCTTC | CASSERGLGNEQFF
. | TRBD1 | TRBJ2-2 | TRBV27 | TGTGCCAGCAGTTCCACAAGGACAGGCTACACCGGGGAGCTGTTTTTT | CASSSTRTGYTGELFF
once | TRBD1 | TRBJ1-6 | TRBV2 | TGTGCCAGCAGTACCAACAGGGGGCCGAGCTCCTATAATTCACCCCTCCACTTT | CASSTNRGPSSYNSPLHF
. | . | TRBJ1-2 | TRBV19 | TGTGCCAGTAGTAGATCACGGAACTCGGGGGGCTACACCTTC | CASSRSRNSGGYTF
. | TRBD2 | TRBJ2-3 | TRBV25-1 | TGTGCCAGCAAGAACAGCGGGGGCATTGATACGCAGTATTTT | CASKNSGGIDTQYF